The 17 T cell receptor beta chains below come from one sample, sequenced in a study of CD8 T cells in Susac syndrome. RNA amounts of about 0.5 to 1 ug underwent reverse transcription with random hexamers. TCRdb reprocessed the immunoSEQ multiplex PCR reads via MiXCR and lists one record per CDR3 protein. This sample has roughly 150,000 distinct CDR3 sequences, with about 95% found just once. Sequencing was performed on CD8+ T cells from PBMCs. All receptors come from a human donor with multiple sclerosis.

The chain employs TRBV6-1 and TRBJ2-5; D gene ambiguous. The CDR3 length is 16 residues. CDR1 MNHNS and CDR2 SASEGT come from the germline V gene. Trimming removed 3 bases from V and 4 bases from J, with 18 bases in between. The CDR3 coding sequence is TGTGCCAGCAGTGATATACAGTATGGGGTTGGAGAGACCCAGTACTTC. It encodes CASSDIQYGVGETQYF.

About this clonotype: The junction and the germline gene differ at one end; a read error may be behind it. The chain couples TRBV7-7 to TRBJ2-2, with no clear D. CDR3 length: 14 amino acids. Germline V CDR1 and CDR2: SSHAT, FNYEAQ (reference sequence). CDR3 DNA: TGTGCTAGCAGCCGACAAACGAACACCGGGGAGCTGTTTTTT. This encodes CASSRQTNTGELFF.

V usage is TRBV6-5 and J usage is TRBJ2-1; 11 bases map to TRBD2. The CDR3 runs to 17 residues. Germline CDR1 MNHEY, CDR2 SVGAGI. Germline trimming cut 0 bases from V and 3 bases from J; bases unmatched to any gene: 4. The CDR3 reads CASSYSASGGHYNEQFF. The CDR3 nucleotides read TGTGCCAGCAGTTACTCGGCTAGCGGGGGGCACTACAATGAGCAGTTCTTC.

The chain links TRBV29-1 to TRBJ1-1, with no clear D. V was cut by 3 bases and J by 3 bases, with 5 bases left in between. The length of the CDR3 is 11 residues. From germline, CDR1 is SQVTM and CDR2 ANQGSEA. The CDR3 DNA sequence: TGCAGCGTTGAGTGGGACACTGAAGCTTTCTTT. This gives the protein CSVEWDTEAFF.

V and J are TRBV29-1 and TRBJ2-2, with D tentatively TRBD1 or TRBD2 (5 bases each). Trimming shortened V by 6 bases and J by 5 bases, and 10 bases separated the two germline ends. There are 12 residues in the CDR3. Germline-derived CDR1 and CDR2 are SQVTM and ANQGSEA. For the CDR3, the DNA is TGCAGCGTGATTGAGGGGACCGGGGAGCTGTTTTTT. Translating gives CSVIEGTGELFF.

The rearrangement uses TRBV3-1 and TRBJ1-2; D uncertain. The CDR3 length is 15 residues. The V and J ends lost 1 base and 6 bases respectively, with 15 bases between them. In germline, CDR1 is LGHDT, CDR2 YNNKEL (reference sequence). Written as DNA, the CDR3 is TGTGCCAGCAGCCAAGCTTGGGTCGAGGCAAATGGCTACACCTTC. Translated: CASSQAWVEANGYTF.

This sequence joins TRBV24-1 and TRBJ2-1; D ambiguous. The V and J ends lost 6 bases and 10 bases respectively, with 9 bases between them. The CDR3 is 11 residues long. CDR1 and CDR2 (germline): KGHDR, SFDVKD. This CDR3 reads CATSLNGEQFF. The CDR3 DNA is TGTGCCACCAGTTTAAACGGGGAGCAGTTCTTC.

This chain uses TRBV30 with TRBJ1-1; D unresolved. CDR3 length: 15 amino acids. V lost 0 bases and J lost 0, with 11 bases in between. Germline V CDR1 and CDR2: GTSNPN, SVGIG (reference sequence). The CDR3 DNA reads TGTGCCTGGAGTGTACGGGTCCGACTGAACACTGAAGCTTTCTTT. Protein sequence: CAWSVRVRLNTEAFF.

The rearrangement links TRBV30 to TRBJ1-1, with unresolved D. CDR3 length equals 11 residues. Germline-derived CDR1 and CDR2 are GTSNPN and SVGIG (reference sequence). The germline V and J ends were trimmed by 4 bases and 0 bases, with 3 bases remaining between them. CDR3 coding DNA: TGTGCCTGGAAAATGAACACTGAAGCTTTCTTT. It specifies CAWKMNTEAFF.

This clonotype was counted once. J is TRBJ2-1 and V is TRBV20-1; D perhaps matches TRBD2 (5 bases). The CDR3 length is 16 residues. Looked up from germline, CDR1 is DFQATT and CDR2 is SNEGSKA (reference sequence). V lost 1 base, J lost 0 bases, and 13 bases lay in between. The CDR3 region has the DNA TGCAGTGCTAGAGGAGACGGGATAAGCTCCTACAATGAGCAGTTCTTC. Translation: CSARGDGISSYNEQFF.

Written as DNA, the CDR3 is TGTGCCAGCAGCTCCGGACTAGCAACCGAGCAGTACGTC. This sequence encodes CASSSGLATEQYV. The J gene is TRBJ2-7, the V gene TRBV9; 8 nucleotides line up with TRBD2. This CDR3 spans 13 amino acids. V dropped 4 bases and J dropped 6; count of bases not matched to a gene: 6. Germline assignment: CDR1 SGDLS and CDR2 YYNGEE.

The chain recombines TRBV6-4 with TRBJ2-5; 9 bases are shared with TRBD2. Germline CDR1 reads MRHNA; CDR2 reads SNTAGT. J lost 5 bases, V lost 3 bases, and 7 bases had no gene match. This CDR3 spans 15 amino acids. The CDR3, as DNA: TGTGCCAGCAGTGAGCGTAGCGGGGGAATGGAGACCCAGTACTTC. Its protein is CASSERSGGMETQYF.

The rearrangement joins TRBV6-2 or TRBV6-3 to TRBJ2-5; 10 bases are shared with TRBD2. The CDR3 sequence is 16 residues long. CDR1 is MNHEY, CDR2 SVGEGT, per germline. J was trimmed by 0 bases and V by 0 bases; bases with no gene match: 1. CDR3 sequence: CASSYSGLADQETQYF. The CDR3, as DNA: TGTGCCAGCAGTTACTCTGGACTAGCGGACCAAGAGACCCAGTACTTC.

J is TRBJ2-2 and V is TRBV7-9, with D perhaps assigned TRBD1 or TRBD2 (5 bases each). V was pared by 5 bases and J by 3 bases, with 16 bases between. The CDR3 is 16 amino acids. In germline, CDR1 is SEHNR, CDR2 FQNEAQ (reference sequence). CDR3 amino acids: CASSLRSGRHTGELFF. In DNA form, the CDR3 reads TGTGCCAGCAGCCTACGTTCGGGACGGCACACCGGGGAGCTGTTTTTT.

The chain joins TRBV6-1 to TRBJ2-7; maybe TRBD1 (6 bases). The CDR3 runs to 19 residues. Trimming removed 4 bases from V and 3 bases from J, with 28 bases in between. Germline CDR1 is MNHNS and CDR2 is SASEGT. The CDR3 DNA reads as TGTGCCAGCAGTGCTCCATGGGGGCGGTTATCCCTCCGTAACTACGAGCAGTACGTC. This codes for CASSAPWGRLSLRNYEQYV.

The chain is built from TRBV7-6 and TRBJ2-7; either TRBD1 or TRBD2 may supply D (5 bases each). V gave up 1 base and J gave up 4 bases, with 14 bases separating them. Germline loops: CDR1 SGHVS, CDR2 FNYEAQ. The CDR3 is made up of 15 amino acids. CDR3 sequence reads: CASSLGDGEGYEQYF. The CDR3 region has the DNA TGTGCCAGCAGCTTAGGGGACGGGGAAGGTTACGAGCAGTACTTC.

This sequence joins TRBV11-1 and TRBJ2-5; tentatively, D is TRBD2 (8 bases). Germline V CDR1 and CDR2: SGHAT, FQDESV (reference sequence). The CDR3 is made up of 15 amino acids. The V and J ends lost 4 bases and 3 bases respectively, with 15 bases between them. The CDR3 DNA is TGTGCCAGCAGCTCCGGGAGGGGGCAGGAAGAGACCCAGTACTTC. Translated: CASSSGRGQEETQYF.